This passage covers 27 T cell receptor beta chains from one sample sequenced in a study of Ad26.COV2.S vaccination and SARS-CoV-2 variants. Profiling relied on immunoSEQ multiplex PCR, and the TCRdb table lists in-frame clones only, not all of them. Among under 500,000 clones, 92% were seen once, and the ten largest hold over 1.5%. Described treatment: about 20 received Ad26.COV2.S at low or high dose, single or two shots; a few received placebo; per-sample allocation not given. Sampling happened 63 days after the first vaccine or placebo injection. The material was peripheral blood, obtained in a trial of Ad26.COV2.S vaccine versus placebo. Every receptor here comes from a person between 18 and 65 years old who received the Ad26.COV2.S COVID-19 vaccine or a placebo.

V gene TRBV6-5 combines with J gene TRBJ1-2; D is possibly TRBD1 (6 bases). CDR1 MNHEY and CDR2 SVGAGI come from the germline V gene. Trimming took 10 bases from V and 8 from J, leaving 20 bases between them. This CDR3 is 13 amino acids long. This CDR3 is CATLGQGISGYTF. CDR3 bases: TGTGCCACCCTTGGGCAGGGGATTTCAGGCTACACCTTC.

This clone turned up a few times. The chain joins TRBV4-3 to TRBJ1-5; tentative D call: TRBD1 (6 bases). The germline CDR1 and CDR2 sequences are LGHNA and YSLEER. The CDR3 length is 15 residues. Trimming took off 2 bases at V and 5 bases at J, with 13 bases between the two ends. CDR3 nucleotide sequence: TGCGCCAGCAGCCAAACCACAGGGACCCATCAGCCCCAGCATTTT. It is translated as CASSQTTGTHQPQHF.

The chain has TRBV2 and TRBJ1-3, with TRBD1 matching 7 bases. Losses at the gene ends were 7 bases for V and 4 bases for J; bases not matched to a gene: 10. The CDR3 has 15 residues. Germline loops: CDR1 SNHLY, CDR2 FYNNEI. In DNA, the CDR3 is TGTGCCAGCACATTGGAGCAGGGGGTCGGAAACACCATATATTTT. Translating it yields CASTLEQGVGNTIYF. The whole variable domain, remainder taken from reference TRBV2 and TRBJ1-3, is EPEVTQTPSHQVTQMGQEVILRCVPISNHLYFYWYRQILGQKVEFLVSFYNNEISEKSEIFDDQFSVERPDGSNFTLKIRSTKLEDSAMYFCASTLEQGVGNTIYFGEGSWLTVV.

This clone appeared once. This chain connects TRBV7-2 to TRBJ2-4; a possible D gene is TRBD2 (6 bases). Germline V gene sequence: CDR1 SGHTA, CDR2 FQGNSA. V dropped 3 bases and J dropped 2 bases, with 8 bases sitting between them. This CDR3 contains 14 residues. CDR3 protein: CASSFGGTKNIQYF. The DNA of the CDR3 is TGTGCCAGCAGCTTCGGGGGAACCAAAAACATTCAGTACTTC.

The chain uses TRBV27 and TRBJ2-5; possible D gene TRBD2, 5 bases. From germline, CDR1 is MNHEY and CDR2 SMNVEV (reference sequence). This CDR3 region has 16 residues. Trimming stripped 3 bases from V and 5 bases from J, with 19 bases between. For the CDR3, the DNA is TGTGCCAGCAGTTTCGGCCAGGCAGGACTTCCGGAGACCCAGTACTTC. Amino acids: CASSFGQAGLPETQYF.

This clone occurred a few times. The V call is TRBV12-3 or TRBV12-4, the J call TRBJ2-7, with D perhaps TRBD2 (5 bases). The CDR3 runs to 13 residues. The ends were cut back, 3 bases at V and 6 bases at J, with 12 bases in the middle. CDR3 amino acids: CASSFRGYPEQYF. The CDR3 nucleotides read TGTGCCAGCAGTTTTAGAGGGTACCCCGAGCAGTACTTC.

The J gene is TRBJ2-7, the V gene TRBV29-1, with D unresolved. In germline, CDR1 is SQVTM, CDR2 ANQGSEA. The germline V and J ends were trimmed by 4 bases and 0 bases, with 7 bases remaining between them. The CDR3 consists of 12 residues. The CDR3, as DNA: TGCAGCGTTGTCGGATTCTCCTACGAGCAGTACTTC. Encoded protein: CSVVGFSYEQYF.

The rearrangement joins TRBV28 to TRBJ1-3; D perhaps matches TRBD1 (5 bases). Deletions cut 3 bases from V and 0 bases from J, with 9 bases between. The length of the CDR3 is 15 residues. From germline, CDR1 is MDHEN and CDR2 SYDVKM. The CDR3 sequence is CASSLRTSSGNTIYF. CDR3 coding DNA: TGTGCCAGCAGTTTGCGGACAAGCTCTGGAAACACCATATATTTT. Using reference TRBV28 and TRBJ1-3 for the parts outside the CDR3, the full variable domain is DVKVTQSSRYLVKRTGEKVFLECVQDMDHENMFWYRQDPGLGLRLIYFSYDVKMKEKGDIPEGYSVSREKKERFSLILESASTNQTSMYLCASSLRTSSGNTIYFGEGSWLTVV.

This clone occurred once. The genes are TRBV7-8 and TRBJ2-5; 8 positions agree with TRBD2. The CDR3 runs to 14 residues. Germline CDR1 SGHVS, CDR2 FQNEAQ. V dropped 5 bases and J dropped 5; count of bases not matched to a gene: 7. Here the CDR3 DNA reads TGTGCCAGCAGCCCTGCGGGGGGTGCGGAGACCCAGTACTTC. Amino acids: CASSPAGGAETQYF.

This chain connects TRBV27 to TRBJ1-2; 7 nucleotides align to TRBD1. The V segment lost 6 bases and the J segment 3 bases; nucleotides outside the gene matches: 10. CDR3 length: 15 residues. The germline V gene has CDR1 MNHEY and CDR2 SMNVEV (reference sequence). Written as DNA, the CDR3 is TGTGCCAGCAGGGCCAGGGGGGACTTGTACTATGGCTACACCTTC. It encodes CASRARGDLYYGYTF.

The chain couples TRBV7-9 to TRBJ1-2; D ambiguous. Germline CDR1 SEHNR, CDR2 FQNEAQ (reference sequence). CDR3 length: 13 amino acids. With 0 bases removed from V and 6 bases from J, the gap between germline ends came to 8 bases. The CDR3 reads CASSLAVFDGYTF. CDR3 nucleotides: TGTGCCAGCAGCTTAGCGGTTTTCGATGGCTACACCTTC.

The genes are TRBV5-1 and TRBJ1-1; D gene uncertain. CDR1 is SGHRS, CDR2 YFSETQ, per germline. V dropped 1 base and J dropped 8 bases, with 12 bases sitting between them. The CDR3 runs to 13 residues. The CDR3 reads CASSLMDDLEAFF. CDR3 DNA sequence: TGCGCCAGCAGCTTGATGGACGACCTAGAAGCTTTCTTT.

The chain links TRBV9 to TRBJ1-2, with D possibly matching TRBD1 (5 bases). Trimming shortened V by 2 bases and J by 4 bases, and 9 bases separated the two germline ends. This CDR3 contains 13 residues. The germline CDR1 and CDR2 sequences are SGDLS and YYNGEE. Here the CDR3 DNA reads TGTGCCAGCAGCGTCGGGACGGTCTATGGCTACACCTTC. It codes for CASSVGTVYGYTF.

This sequence joins TRBV5-6 and TRBJ2-7; D unclear. Trimming removed 1 base at V and 3 bases at J, with 8 bases between. The CDR3 extends over 13 amino acids. The germline V gene has CDR1 SGHDT and CDR2 YYEEEE. In DNA form, the CDR3 reads TGTGCCAGCAGCTTGCTAAACGTCTACGAGCAGTACTTC. As protein: CASSLLNVYEQYF.

The chain is built from TRBV6-5 and TRBJ1-6; D is perhaps TRBD1 (5 bases). Per the germline V gene, CDR1 is MNHEY and CDR2 is SVGAGI. V lost 6 bases and J lost 3, with 9 bases in between. This CDR3 region has 14 residues. CDR3 bases: TGTGCCAGCAGCGGACAAATCTATAATTCACCCCTCCACTTT. This translates into CASSGQIYNSPLHF.

This chain joins TRBV6-5 and TRBJ2-4, with D uncertain. CDR3 length equals 10 residues. The germline gives CDR1 MNHEY, CDR2 SVGAGI. Deletions cut 6 bases from V and 6 bases from J, with 3 bases between. Here the CDR3 DNA reads TGTGCCAGCAGATTAAACATTCAGTACTTC. Protein: CASRLNIQYF.

This clone was picked up one time. J is TRBJ1-4 and V is TRBV30, with D maybe TRBD1 (5 bases). The CDR3 has 12 residues. The germline CDR1 and CDR2 sequences are GTSNPN and SVGIG (reference sequence). The V end lost 1 base, the J end lost 6 bases, and 6 bases lay between the germline ends. The CDR3 region has the DNA TGTGCCTGGAGTGGGGGGGATGAAAAACTGTTTTTT. It yields the protein CAWSGGDEKLFF. Combining the CDR3 with reference TRBV30 and TRBJ1-4 gives the whole variable domain SQTIHQWPATLVQPVGSPLSLECTVEGTSNPNLYWYRQAAGRGLQLLFYSVGIGQISSEVPQNLSASRPQDRQFILSSKKLLLSDSGFYLCAWSGGDEKLFFGSGTQLSVL.

This chain joins TRBV6-6 and TRBJ2-1; 8 bases fit TRBD1. Trimming at V came to 0 bases and at J to 6 bases, leaving 4 bases not matched to a gene. The CDR3 contains 15 residues. CDR1 and CDR2 (germline): MNHNY, SVGAGI (reference sequence). This chain's CDR3 is CASSYSMTGANEQFF. Written as DNA, the CDR3 is TGTGCCAGCAGTTACTCGATGACAGGGGCCAATGAGCAGTTCTTC.

This chain joins TRBV4-3 and TRBJ2-7, with 7 nucleotides matching TRBD1. V shed 0 bases, J shed 2 bases, and the junction held 7 bases outside the gene matches. This CDR3 region has 16 residues. CDR1 is LGHNA and CDR2 is YSLEER in the germline V gene. The CDR3 loop is CASSQDMRGLTYEQYF. The CDR3 DNA reads as TGCGCCAGCAGCCAAGATATGAGGGGGCTAACCTACGAGCAGTACTTC.

This clone was observed a handful of times. The CDR3 region is CASTPAGRDLGELFF. The CDR3 DNA sequence: TGTGCCAGCACCCCGGCAGGGCGAGATTTGGGGGAGCTGTTTTTT. This chain connects TRBV6-2 or TRBV6-3 to TRBJ2-2, with D possibly being TRBD1 (5 bases). Germline lookup yields CDR1 MNHEY and CDR2 SVGEGT. CDR3 length: 15 amino acids. V dropped 7 bases and J dropped 8 bases, with 20 bases sitting between them.

The rearrangement joins TRBV5-5 to TRBJ1-1; 7 positions match TRBD1. V gave up 2 bases and J gave up 2 bases; unmatched junction bases: 12. The length of the CDR3 is 17 residues. Germline V CDR1 and CDR2: SGHKS, YYEKEE (reference sequence). The CDR3 sequence is CASSLRGPGQYNTEAFF. The CDR3 DNA reads as TGTGCCAGCAGCTTAAGGGGACCGGGACAGTATAACACTGAAGCTTTCTTT.

J is TRBJ2-7 and V is TRBV15; D is ambiguous. The CDR3 extends over 14 amino acids. Trimming pared 0 bases from V and 2 bases from J, leaving 8 bases between. The germline V gene has CDR1 LNHNV and CDR2 YYDKDF (reference sequence). CDR3 in DNA: TGTGCCACCAGCAGAGATCTTTCACCCTACGAGCAGTACTTC. Protein: CATSRDLSPYEQYF.

This chain uses TRBV4-3 with TRBJ2-7, with 9 bases aligning to TRBD1. With V trimmed by 3 bases and J by 0 bases, 3 bases remained unmatched. This CDR3 comprises 15 residues. CDR1 is LGHNA and CDR2 is YSLEER in the germline V gene. The CDR3 DNA is TGCGCCAGCAGCCAGACAGGGGGGGCCTCCTACGAGCAGTACTTC. Its translation: CASSQTGGASYEQYF.

The V and J genes are TRBV6-5 and TRBJ2-1; 14 positions match TRBD2. Germline CDR1 reads MNHEY; CDR2 reads SVGAGI. V dropped 6 bases and J dropped 8; count of bases not matched to a gene: 6. The CDR3 is 15 residues long. The CDR3 coding sequence is TGTGCCAGCAGCCTGACTAGCGGGGGGGCAGATGAGCAGTTCTTC. Its translation: CASSLTSGGADEQFF.

This chain connects TRBV7-6 to TRBJ2-2, with 8 bases aligning to TRBD1. The CDR3 has 13 amino acids. The junction had 1 base not matched to a gene; V was cut back by 5 bases and J by 5 bases. Germline CDR1 is SGHVS and CDR2 is FNYEAQ. Written as DNA, the CDR3 is TGTGCCAGCAGCCACAGGGGGACCGGGGAGCTGTTTTTT. This sequence encodes CASSHRGTGELFF.

This rearrangement joins TRBV11-2 to TRBJ2-7, with unresolved D. This CDR3 is built from 14 residues. Germline lookup yields CDR1 SGHAT and CDR2 FQNNGV. V gave up 5 bases and J gave up 2 bases, with 13 bases separating them. CDR3 sequence: CASSPHIGAYEQYF. Here the CDR3 DNA reads TGTGCCAGCAGCCCCCATATCGGCGCCTACGAGCAGTACTTC.

The rearrangement uses TRBV6-2 or TRBV6-3 and TRBJ1-6; D unresolved. Germline V gene sequence: CDR1 MNHEY, CDR2 SVGEGT. V lost 1 base and J 7 bases, leaving 5 bases between the germline ends. The CDR3 loop spans 13 amino acids. CDR3 in amino acids: CASSYFRNSPLHF. The CDR3, as DNA: TGTGCCAGCAGTTACTTTCGGAATTCACCCCTCCACTTT.